This T cell receptor (beta chain) was sequenced in a study of somatic mutations in cytotoxic T cells in rheumatoid arthritis listed by TCRdb under 2017. In the study overall: Some T-cell populations stained with V beta antibodies were sorted by flow on a FACSAria II or Sony SH800 to nearly 100% purity, with sorted V beta1+ cells additionally subjected to TCRB sequencing. In newly diagnosed rheumatoid arthritis without treatment, the study examined if expanded CD8+ T-cell clones harbor somatic mutations, relying on TCRB deep sequencing to characterize clonality. TCRB deep sequencing was performed for more than 50 rheumatoid arthritis patients and around 22 healthy controls. Patients and controls did not essentially differ in median age, which was nearly identical between the groups. Results and caveats for the whole study, not just this receptor: The expanded CD8+ clones had unknown antigen targets, and not appearing in virus-specific databases did not rule out that they were virus-specific. CD8+ T-cell clonality did not differ significantly between rheumatoid arthritis patients and age-matched healthy controls. The largest CD8+ clone made up more than 20% of CD8+ cells in 8 of 65 patients, and blood and synovial fluid shared several identical CD8+ TCRB sequences. No adjustment for multiple comparisons was made for the slight TRBV07 underrepresentation in patients. In patients, CD8+ clonality rose with age (Spearman r ≈ 0.49), which was not the case in healthy controls.

Buffy coats from around 21 blood donors served as healthy controls, a group that was over 45% female with a median age of 56 years (range 21-70). Positive magnetic bead selection on an AutoMACS was used to isolate CD4+ and CD8+ cells, with flow cytometry used to check purity. Peripheral blood mononuclear cells were obtained using density gradient separation with Ficoll-Paque PLUS. DNA from CD4-enriched, CD8-enriched or PBMC samples was extracted using Nucleospin Tissue or Tissue XS kits and then quantified on a Qubit 2.0 fluorometer. Sequencing of TCRB CDR3 was done on genomic DNA with the immunoSEQ assay. On the study's bioinformatics: Only productive TCRB rearrangements were included in the analyses. Defining a clone by its unique TCRB CDR3 sequence, the study calculated clonality as a productive clonality index derived from Shannon entropy. Repertoire overlap for a pair of samples was computed from each clone's template counts relative to total templates per sample. Flow cytometry-measured V-gene usage correlated with V-gene usage from TCRB sequencing, with a Spearman r of more than 0.6. Here the immuneACCESS table is served through TCRdb, limited to in-frame sequences with V and J called. Missing clones are a known gap in these copies; in checked studies unresolved V genes cover under half, and the rest lacks a known reason. V, J and clone size were drawn from that table, and D and trimming were deduced from the DNA. A total of about 26,000 clones appear in this sample, 82% of them only once. Together, the top ten hold around 5.1% of the sample.

V trim: 4 bases; J trim: 4 bases; unmatched bases: 6. From the cysteine up to the phenylalanine, the CDR3 has a length of 15 residues. Only CDR3 DNA remains: 45 bases, in frame from the first base. CDR1 SGHNT and CDR2 YYREEE were looked up in the germline V gene (reference sequence). This clone was detected only once. Its antigen specificity is not known. No base-level quality is on record; no much larger clone is a single base apart. The origin of this receptor is a man aged 45-65 years in good health. The chain joins TRBV5-4 to TRBJ1-5; 9 of the junction bases match TRBD1. The sample was CD8+ T cells sorted from blood. The CDR3 region has the sequence CASSEGQGSNQPQHF. In nucleotide form, the sequence is TGTGCCAGCAGCGAGGGACAGGGCAGTAATCAGCCCCAGCATTTT.